A selection of T cell receptor beta chains follows, all from one sample in a study of Ad26.COV2.S vaccination and SARS-CoV-2 variants. TCRdb's copy holds only in-frame clones and misses some; the assay was immunoSEQ multiplex PCR. The sample has 510,000 or so clones; around 85% are singletons. Sequenced here: peripheral blood, sampled in a trial of Ad26.COV2.S vaccine versus placebo. The receptors shown here come from a person between 18 and 60 years old who received the Ad26.COV2.S COVID-19 vaccine or a placebo. The CDR3 runs from the conserved cysteine through the conserved F or W. A D gene is named only where the DNA matches it firmly. Some rows mark clone size as missing; the rest say once, few, many or name a class of expanded clone.

V gene	clone size	J gene	D gene	CDR3 DNA	CDR3 protein
TRBV5-8	.	TRBJ1-2	.	TGTGCCAGCAGCTTTTTTATCGGAGGTCGCGGCTACACCTTC	CASSFFIGGRGYTF
TRBV29-1	.	TRBJ2-2	TRBD2	TGCAGCGTTTTGTTAGCGGGAGTGTCCGGGGAGCTGTTTTTT	CSVLLAGVSGELFF
TRBV3-1/TRBV3-2	.	TRBJ1-2	.	TGTGCCAGCCTGGCCGGTAGTTGGGCCGGCTACACCTTC	CASLAGSWAGYTF
TRBV7-8	once	TRBJ2-7	.	TGTGCCAGCAGCCCGAGGGCGAGCTCCTACGAGCAGTACTTC	CASSPRASSYEQYF
TRBV3-1/TRBV3-2	.	TRBJ2-5	TRBD2	TGTGCCAGCAGCCAATATAGCGGGAGAGAGACCCAGTACTTC	CASSQYSGRETQYF
TRBV5-6	.	TRBJ2-5	TRBD2	TGTGCCAGCAGCTTGGTGAAGCGGGAGGTCCAAGAGACCCAGTACTTC	CASSLVKREVQETQYF
TRBV9	.	TRBJ2-3	.	TGTGCCAGCAGCGTAGAGGTAGCAGATACGCAGTATTTT	CASSVEVADTQYF
TRBV27	once	TRBJ1-4	.	TGTGCCAGCAGTCCTCTAGGTAATGAAAAACTGTTTTTT	CASSPLGNEKLFF
TRBV30	.	TRBJ1-1	.	TGTGCCTGGAGTCCCTCCTGGAACACTGAAGCTTTCTTT	CAWSPSWNTEAFF
TRBV19	.	TRBJ1-4	.	TGTGCCAGTAGTATATTACAGGGTGGTGAAAAACTGTTTTTT	CASSILQGGEKLFF
TRBV29-1	.	TRBJ1-1	TRBD1	TGCAGCGTCCCGGGACAGGGGGCGAACACTGAAGCTTTCTTT	CSVPGQGANTEAFF
TRBV28	.	TRBJ2-7	TRBD2	TGTGCCAGCAGTTTACTAGCGGGGCTTTACGAGCAGTACTTC	CASSLLAGLYEQYF
TRBV10-3	.	TRBJ1-4	.	TGTGCCATCAGTGAAGGGAATGGTGAAAAACTGTTTTTT	CAISEGNGEKLFF
TRBV7-6	.	TRBJ2-7	TRBD1	TGTGCCAGCAGCCCTGGACAGGGGGCCTACGAGCAGTACTTC	CASSPGQGAYEQYF
TRBV25-1	few	TRBJ1-1	.	TGTGCCAGCAGTGTTCGGTGGAACACTGAAGCTTTCTTT	CASSVRWNTEAFF
TRBV28	.	TRBJ2-7	.	TGTGCCAGCAGTTTCACCCCCTCCGGGCAGTACTTC	CASSFTPSGQYF
TRBV6-4	.	TRBJ1-3	.	TGTGCCAGCAGTGACATAGGGGCGGCCCCCTACCTCCCCTCTGGAAACACCATATATTTT	CASSDIGAAPYLPSGNTIYF
TRBV18	.	TRBJ2-1	TRBD2	TGTGCCAGCTCACCAACAATAGCGGGAGGGCCCTACAATGAGCAGTTCTTC	CASSPTIAGGPYNEQFF
TRBV28	once	TRBJ2-1	.	TGTGCCAGCAGTTCGGAGAGATACTACAATGAGCAGTTCTTC	CASSSERYYNEQFF
TRBV29-1	.	TRBJ2-7	.	TGCAGCGTTGTTGCTGGAAACTCCTACGAGCAGTACTTC	CSVVAGNSYEQYF
TRBV4-1	.	TRBJ1-5	.	TGCGCCAGCAGCCTGGGCGACAGGACCCACGGTCAGCCCCAGCATTTT	CASSLGDRTHGQPQHF
TRBV5-1	.	TRBJ2-1	.	TGCGCCAGCAGCTTGGCTCTAGCGTTTAATGAGCAGTTCTTC	CASSLALAFNEQFF
TRBV5-4	.	TRBJ2-1	.	TGTGCCAGCAGCTTGTCACTACCCCCAGACAATGAGCAGTTCTTC	CASSLSLPPDNEQFF
TRBV6-2/TRBV6-3	few	TRBJ2-1	TRBD2	TGTGCCAGCAGTTACCAACCGACTAGCGGGAGAACCTACAATGAGCAGTTCTTC	CASSYQPTSGRTYNEQFF
TRBV7-9	.	TRBJ2-1	.	TGTGCCAGCAGCTTTAACAGGGCAGGCTCCTACAATGAGCAGTTCTTC	CASSFNRAGSYNEQFF
TRBV29-1	few	TRBJ2-2	.	TGCAGCGGACGTATGGCCGGGGAGCTGTTTTTT	CSGRMAGELFF
TRBV18	.	TRBJ1-4	.	TGTGCCAGCTCACCACCCCCGGGAGGTGAAAAACTGTTTTTT	CASSPPPGGEKLFF
TRBV27	.	TRBJ2-7	TRBD2	TGTGCCAGCAGTTTACTCGCGGGAGAGGTCGAGCAGTACTTC	CASSLLAGEVEQYF
TRBV30	.	TRBJ2-1	TRBD2	TGTGCCTGGAGTGTGTTAGCGGGAGTGTCTGAGCAGTTCTTC	CAWSVLAGVSEQFF
TRBV6-4	.	TRBJ1-2	.	TGTGCCAGCAGGGTCGACAGGGGCTACACCTTC	CASRVDRGYTF
TRBV29-1	.	TRBJ2-3	.	TGCAGCGTCGAACCGTCAACAGATACGCAGTATTTT	CSVEPSTDTQYF
TRBV30	.	TRBJ2-5	TRBD1	TGTGCCTGGAGGAGGACAGGGGGAAATCAAGAGACCCAGTACTTC	CAWRRTGGNQETQYF
TRBV5-1	few	TRBJ2-7	TRBD2	TGCGCCAGCAGCTTGACGAGCGGGAGCTACGAGCAGTACTTC	CASSLTSGSYEQYF
TRBV4-2	.	TRBJ2-2	.	TGTGCCAGCAGCCTTCGACGGCCCGGGGAGCTGTTTTTT	CASSLRRPGELFF
TRBV6-2/TRBV6-3	.	TRBJ1-4	.	TGTGCCAGCAGTTACTCGACGGGGGCTGGCGAAAAACTGTTTTTT	CASSYSTGAGEKLFF
TRBV6-6	.	TRBJ2-1	TRBD1	TGTGCCAGTTGGGACAGTAGCTCCTACAATGAGCAGTTCTTC	CASWDSSSYNEQFF
TRBV27	.	TRBJ2-6	.	TGTGCCAGCAGTTTTGGTGCGAGGCAGGTTAATTACTCTGGGGCCAACGTCCTGACTTTC	CASSFGARQVNYSGANVLTF
TRBV24-1	.	TRBJ2-1	.	TGTGCCACCAGTGACCTGCCGACTAGGCTCTACAATGAGCAGTTCTTC	CATSDLPTRLYNEQFF
TRBV7-9	.	TRBJ1-2	TRBD1	TGTGCCAGCCATTCAGGGACAGGCTATGGCTACACCTTC	CASHSGTGYGYTF
TRBV10-3	.	TRBJ1-1	TRBD1	TGTGCCATCAGTGGGTCGGACAGGGGTACCACTGAAGCTTTCTTT	CAISGSDRGTTEAFF
TRBV28	.	TRBJ2-6	.	TGTGCCAGCAGCCCGGGACCCCCCTCTGGGGCCAACGTCCTGACTTTC	CASSPGPPSGANVLTF
TRBV12-3/TRBV12-4	.	TRBJ1-5	.	TGTGCCAGCAGATATGGGCTTCAGCCCCAGCATTTT	CASRYGLQPQHF
TRBV5-1	.	TRBJ2-3	.	TGCGCCAGCAGCCTCGCCCGGTCGGATACGCAGTATTTT	CASSLARSDTQYF
TRBV5-6	.	TRBJ2-3	TRBD2	TGTGCCAGCAGCCCAGGCTCGGGGGGAGGGCCCACAGATACGCAGTATTTT	CASSPGSGGGPTDTQYF
TRBV28	.	TRBJ2-1	TRBD2	TGTGCCAGTCGACCTAGCGGGAGTAACAATGAGCAGTTCTTC	CASRPSGSNNEQFF
TRBV10-3	.	TRBJ1-1	.	TGTGCCACGGCACCCGAGATGAACACTGAAGCTTTCTTT	CATAPEMNTEAFF
TRBV3-1/TRBV3-2	.	TRBJ2-1	.	TGTGCCAGCAGCCTAGGGCGGAGCTCCTACAATGAGCAGTTCTTC	CASSLGRSSYNEQFF
TRBV4-3	.	TRBJ2-1	TRBD2	TGCGCCAGCAGCCAGATACTAGCGGGACTTGGAAATGAGCAGTTCTTC	CASSQILAGLGNEQFF
TRBV18	.	TRBJ1-4	.	TGTGCCAGCTCACAGGGGGATGAAAAACTGTTTTTT	CASSQGDEKLFF
TRBV7-2	.	TRBJ1-5	.	TGTGCCAGCAGCTCGCTGGGCAGGGTAGATCAGCCCCAGCATTTT	CASSSLGRVDQPQHF
TRBV6-6	.	TRBJ2-1	TRBD2	TGTGCCAGCATTCAGCATCTAGCGGTGAGCAATGAGCAGTTCTTC	CASIQHLAVSNEQFF
TRBV6-5	.	TRBJ1-5	.	TGTGCCAGCAGACAGGGACGGTTGAGCAATCAGCCCCAGCATTTT	CASRQGRLSNQPQHF
TRBV29-1	.	TRBJ2-7	.	TGCAGCGTTGGTCGAACCGTGATTACCTACGAGCAGTACTTC	CSVGRTVITYEQYF
TRBV9	.	TRBJ2-3	.	TGTGCCAGCAGCGTAGTTCAGACAGATACGCAGTATTTT	CASSVVQTDTQYF
TRBV28	.	TRBJ2-5	TRBD1	TGTGCCAGCAGGGGACAGGGGGTGGAGACCCAGTACTTC	CASRGQGVETQYF